This is a list of T cell receptor beta chains from one sample in a study of beta chain features in type 1 diabetes. The repertoire was sequenced with immunoSEQ multiplex PCR; TCRdb's copy has only in-frame clones and lacks some. The table has approximately 140,000 clones, about 44% seen once. Sequenced sample: Tregs from blood. These receptors were taken from a man aged 18 to 29 in good health. CDR3s include the opening cysteine and the closing phenylalanine or tryptophan. Each record gives: D gene, clone size, V gene, J gene, CDR3 DNA, CDR3 protein. D genes are given only for firm matches. Size tells how often a clone was seen (once, few, many) or the class of an expanded clone, and some rows leave it out.

>TRBD1|-|TRBV29-1|TRBJ1-2
TGCAGCGTTGAAAGAGGGACAGGGATTGGGTTTAACTATGGCTACACCTTC
CSVERGTGIGFNYGYTF
>-|-|TRBV5-1|TRBJ2-5
TGCGCCAGCAGGACGGGCGGCAGGGTTGAGACCCAGTACTTC
CASRTGGRVETQYF
>TRBD1|few|TRBV2|TRBJ2-3
TGTGCCAGCAGTAGGGACAGGGGCACAGATACGCAGTATTTT
CASSRDRGTDTQYF
>TRBD2|few|TRBV7-9|TRBJ2-1
TGTGCCAGCAGCTCGGGAGGGCGGGACTCCGCCTACAATGAGCAGTTCTTC
CASSSGGRDSAYNEQFF
>-|-|TRBV19|TRBJ2-7
TGTGCCAGTGGTCAGGGCTACGAGCAGTACTTC
CASGQGYEQYF
>TRBD1|-|TRBV4-3|TRBJ2-5
TGCGCCAGCAGCTTGCTGGGGACAGACCAAGAGACCCAGTACTTC
CASSLLGTDQETQYF
>TRBD1|-|TRBV30|TRBJ1-2
TGTGCCTGGACCCGGGACAGGGGGCAGCGTTATGGCTACACCTTC
CAWTRDRGQRYGYTF
>-|-|TRBV7-9|TRBJ2-7
TGTGCCAGCAGCCTTGGACAGTGGACCTCCTACGAGCAGTACTTC
CASSLGQWTSYEQYF
>TRBD1|medium-sized|TRBV7-2|TRBJ2-3
TGTGCCAGCAGCCCCCTGCGGGACAGGTTCGCAGATACGCAGTATTTT
CASSPLRDRFADTQYF
>TRBD2|-|TRBV6-5|TRBJ2-4
TGTGCCAGCAGTTATAGGACTAGCGGGACCGTTTGGTACTTC
CASSYRTSGTVWYF
>-|few|TRBV6-6|TRBJ1-4
TGTGCCAGCAGCGGGAATGAAAAACTGTTTTTT
CASSGNEKLFF
>TRBD2|-|TRBV2|TRBJ2-1
TGTGCCAGCAGTGGACTAGCGGGGCCGTACAATGAGCAGTTCTTC
CASSGLAGPYNEQFF
>-|-|TRBV28|TRBJ1-2
TGTGCCAGCAGTCAAGACACCTATGGCTACACCTTC
CASSQDTYGYTF
>TRBD2|few|TRBV6-5|TRBJ2-7
TGTGCCAGCAGTTACGGGGGGGGAAACGAGCAGTACTTC
CASSYGGGNEQYF
>-|-|TRBV4-3|TRBJ2-7
TGCGCCAGCAGCCAAGGCCCAGGACTCTACGAGCAGTACTTC
CASSQGPGLYEQYF
>TRBD2|-|TRBV19|TRBJ2-1
TGTGCCAGTAGTCCTGACGGGACTAGCGGGAGGTCTGAGCAGTTCTTC
CASSPDGTSGRSEQFF
>TRBD2|-|TRBV13|TRBJ2-1
TGTGCCAGCAGCTGGAGCTACGGGGGGGTCGAGAGAAATGAGCAGTTCTTC
CASSWSYGGVERNEQFF
>-|-|TRBV27|TRBJ1-1
TGTGCCAGCAGGGGGCCCGTGGTGCGGAACACTGAAGCTTTCTTT
CASRGPVVRNTEAFF
>-|-|TRBV12-5|TRBJ1-1
TGTGCTAGTGGTTTGCCCCGACCCGGGGGGAGGACTGAAGCTTTCTTT
CASGLPRPGGRTEAFF
>-|-|TRBV18|TRBJ1-2
TGTGCCAGCTCAGCCTTCCGGGACAATGGCTACACCTTC
CASSAFRDNGYTF
>-|-|TRBV6-5|TRBJ2-3
TGTGCCAGCAGTACCTCCGGGGGTACGCAGTATTTT
CASSTSGGTQYF
>-|-|TRBV7-3|TRBJ2-7
TGTGCCAGCAGCTTAGGCGGGACCACCTACGAGCAGTACTTC
CASSLGGTTYEQYF
>TRBD2|-|TRBV7-3|TRBJ2-1
TGTGCCAGCAGGGCGGGGGGGGACAATGAGCAGTTCTTC
CASRAGGDNEQFF
>TRBD2|-|TRBV7-9|TRBJ2-1
TGTGCCAGCAGCTTAGATGAGCGGGGGTACCACAATGAGCAGTTCTTC
CASSLDERGYHNEQFF
>TRBD2|few|TRBV7-3|TRBJ2-3
TGTGCCAGCAGCCCCGGGACTAGCCACGCAGATACGCAGTATTTT
CASSPGTSHADTQYF
>TRBD1|-|TRBV7-9|TRBJ2-2
TGTGCCAGCAGCAGGGACAGTAACACCGGGGAGCTGTTTTTT
CASSRDSNTGELFF
>-|-|TRBV19|TRBJ1-1
TGTGCCAGTAGTATAGTCTTACATGCTGAAGCTTTCTTT
CASSIVLHAEAFF
>TRBD1|few|TRBV7-2|TRBJ2-7
TGTGCCAGCAGCTTACGGACAGGAGGAGTACCACCCTACGAGCAGTACTTC
CASSLRTGGVPPYEQYF
>-|-|TRBV7-8|TRBJ2-7
TGTGCCAGCAGCTTATCCGAGACTGGCCACATAGGGCAGTACTTC
CASSLSETGHIGQYF
>-|few|TRBV4-3|TRBJ1-4
TGCGCCAGCAGCCAAGATCTCCCGAGAAATGAAAAACTGTTTTTT
CASSQDLPRNEKLFF
>TRBD1|-|TRBV7-2|TRBJ1-2
TGTGCCAGCACCAAACAGGGGAACTATGGCTACACCTTC
CASTKQGNYGYTF
>-|few|TRBV5-6|TRBJ1-2
TGTGCCAGCAGCTTGGTAGGGGTGGAAGGCTACACCTTC
CASSLVGVEGYTF
>-|-|TRBV6-5|TRBJ2-7
TGTGCCAGCAGTCGCGGGACTTATACCTACGAGCAGTACTTC
CASSRGTYTYEQYF
>-|-|TRBV2|TRBJ2-7
TGTGCCAGCAGCCCCCCGTACTACGAGCAGTACTTC
CASSPPYYEQYF
>-|-|TRBV5-1|TRBJ1-2
TGCGCCAGCAGGGAACAGGGTAGAGGCTATGGCTACACCTTC
CASREQGRGYGYTF
>-|-|TRBV4-3|TRBJ2-2
TGCGCCAGCAGCCAGAATTCGGGGACCGGGGAGCTGTTTTTT
CASSQNSGTGELFF
>TRBD1|-|TRBV5-1|TRBJ1-2
TGCGCCAGTGGACAGGGCTATGGCTACACCTTC
CASGQGYGYTF
>TRBD1|-|TRBV5-4|TRBJ1-1
TGTGCCAGCAGTTGGACAGGGAATGAAGCTTTCTTT
CASSWTGNEAFF
>-|-|TRBV7-2|TRBJ1-2
TGTGCCAGCAGCTTAGCGGGAGAGGCGCCTTGGGGCTACACCTTC
CASSLAGEAPWGYTF
>TRBD1|few|TRBV30|TRBJ1-2
TGTGCCTGGAGTACCCGGGACAGGGGGCTTCGTGGCTACACCTTC
CAWSTRDRGLRGYTF
>-|few|TRBV5-1|TRBJ1-2
TGCGCCAGCAGCTCCACCGACAGGCTAAACTATGGCTACACCTTC
CASSSTDRLNYGYTF
>-|-|TRBV19|TRBJ1-2
TGTGCCACCAGCAGGACTACGGATGGCTACACCTTC
CATSRTTDGYTF
>TRBD1|-|TRBV28|TRBJ1-4
TGTGCCAGCAGTTCGGGACAGCGTGAGTGGGGTAATGAAAAACTGTTTTTT
CASSSGQREWGNEKLFF
>-|-|TRBV29-1|TRBJ2-1
TGCAGCGTTGAAAAGTCGGGGTCCGCAGGGGCCAATGAGCAGTTCTTC
CSVEKSGSAGANEQFF
>TRBD1|few|TRBV5-4|TRBJ2-6
TGTGCCAGCAGACCTACAGGGGACGGGGCCAACGTCCTGACTTTC
CASRPTGDGANVLTF
>-|-|TRBV18|TRBJ2-2
TGTGCCAGCTCACCACGGCAGGGGAACACCGGGGAGCTGTTTTTT
CASSPRQGNTGELFF
>TRBD1|few|TRBV18|TRBJ2-7
TGTGCCAGCTCACCAGGGCAGGGACAGACCTACGAGCAGTACTTC
CASSPGQGQTYEQYF
>-|few|TRBV7-9|TRBJ2-5
TGTGCCAGCAGCCCAAAGCGCGAGACCCAGTACTTC
CASSPKRETQYF
>-|few|TRBV7-2|TRBJ1-4
TGTGCCAGCAAGTTGCGACCCGGGGATGAAAAACTGTTTTTT
CASKLRPGDEKLFF
>TRBD2|-|TRBV18|TRBJ2-7
TGTGCCAGCTCACCAGCGCCGAGGGCTAGCGGGAGGGACGAGCAGTACTTC
CASSPAPRASGRDEQYF
>TRBD2|-|TRBV5-1|TRBJ2-7
TGCGCCAGCAGCTCAATACTAGCGAGTACCTACGAGCAGTACTTC
CASSSILASTYEQYF
>TRBD1|-|TRBV7-9|TRBJ1-6
TGTGCCAGCAGCCCAGTGGGGCGACAGGGCCATAATTCACCCCTCCACTTT
CASSPVGRQGHNSPLHF
>TRBD1|-|TRBV27|TRBJ2-7
TGTGCCAGCAGTTCCCGACAGGGGGTCCCCTACGAGCAGTACTTC
CASSSRQGVPYEQYF
>TRBD1|-|TRBV4-1|TRBJ1-4
TGCGCCAGCAGCAATGCCGGACAGGGAGGAGAAAAACTGTTTTTT
CASSNAGQGGEKLFF
>-|-|TRBV28|TRBJ1-5
TGTGCCAGCAGTTTAAGCCTCACAGGGCCTTATAGCAATCAGCCCCAGCATTTT
CASSLSLTGPYSNQPQHF
>TRBD1|-|TRBV5-4|TRBJ1-3
TGTGCCAGCACCCGGACAGGGATAGACACCATATATTTT
CASTRTGIDTIYF
>TRBD1|few|TRBV7-9|TRBJ1-5
TGTGCCAGCAGCCCGAGGGGGCTCAATCAGCCCCAGCATTTT
CASSPRGLNQPQHF